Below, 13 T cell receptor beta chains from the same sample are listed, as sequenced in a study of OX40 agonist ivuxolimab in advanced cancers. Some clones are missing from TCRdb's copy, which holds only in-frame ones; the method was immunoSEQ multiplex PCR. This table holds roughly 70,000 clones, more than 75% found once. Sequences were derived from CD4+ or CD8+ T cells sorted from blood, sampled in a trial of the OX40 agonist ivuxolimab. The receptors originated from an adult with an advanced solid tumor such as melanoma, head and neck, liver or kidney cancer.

For the CDR3, the DNA is TGTGCCAGTAGTATTGCGTCATCACCCCTCCACTTT. Its protein product is CASSIASSPLHF. This sequence joins TRBV19 and TRBJ1-6; no clear D. Per germline, CDR1 LNHDA and CDR2 SQIVND (reference sequence). The germline V and J ends were trimmed by 3 bases and 10 bases, with 7 bases remaining between them. The CDR3 totals 12 residues.

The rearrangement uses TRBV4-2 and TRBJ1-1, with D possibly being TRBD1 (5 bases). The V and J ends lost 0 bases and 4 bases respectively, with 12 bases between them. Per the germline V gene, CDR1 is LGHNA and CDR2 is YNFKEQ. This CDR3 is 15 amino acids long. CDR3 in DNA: TGTGCCAGCAGCCAAGAGTCAGGGCCAGGCACTGAAGCTTTCTTT. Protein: CASSQESGPGTEAFF.

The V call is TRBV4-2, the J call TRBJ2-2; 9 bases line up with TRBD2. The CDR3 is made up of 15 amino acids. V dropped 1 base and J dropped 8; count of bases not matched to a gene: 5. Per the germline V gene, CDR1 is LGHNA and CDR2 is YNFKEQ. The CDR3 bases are TGTGCCAGCAGCCAAGGTCAGCGGGAGGAGGGGGAGCTGTTTTTT. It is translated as CASSQGQREEGELFF.

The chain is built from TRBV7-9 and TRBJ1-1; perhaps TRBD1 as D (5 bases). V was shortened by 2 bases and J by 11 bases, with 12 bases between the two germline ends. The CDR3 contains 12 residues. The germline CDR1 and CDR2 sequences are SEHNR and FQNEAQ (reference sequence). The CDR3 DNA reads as TGTGCCAGCAGCTTAACCGGCAAGGGGGCTTTCTTT. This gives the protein CASSLTGKGAFF. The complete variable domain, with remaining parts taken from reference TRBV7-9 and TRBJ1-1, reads DTGVSQNPRHKITKRGQNVTFRCDPISEHNRLYWYRQTLGQGPEFLTYFQNEAQLEKSRLLSDRFSAERPKGSFSTLEIQRTEQGDSAMYLCASSLTGKGAFFGQGTRLTVV.

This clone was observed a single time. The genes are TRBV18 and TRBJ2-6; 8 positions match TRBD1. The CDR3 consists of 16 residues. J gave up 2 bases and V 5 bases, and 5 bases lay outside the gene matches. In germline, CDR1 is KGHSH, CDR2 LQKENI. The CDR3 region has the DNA TGTGCCAGCTCAGCAGGGGGCCCCGCTGGGGCCAACGTCCTGACTTTC. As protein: CASSAGGPAGANVLTF.

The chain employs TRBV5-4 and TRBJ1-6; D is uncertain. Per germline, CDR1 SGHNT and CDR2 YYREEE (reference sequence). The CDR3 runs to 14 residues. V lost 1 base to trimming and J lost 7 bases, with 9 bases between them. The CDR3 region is CASSLTGYNSPLHF. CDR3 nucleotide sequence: TGTGCCAGCAGCTTGACGGGGTACAATTCACCCCTCCACTTT.

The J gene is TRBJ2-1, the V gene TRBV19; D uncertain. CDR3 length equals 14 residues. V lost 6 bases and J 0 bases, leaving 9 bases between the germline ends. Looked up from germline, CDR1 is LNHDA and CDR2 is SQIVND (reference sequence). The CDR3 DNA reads TGTGCCAGTAGGAACCCAAGCTCCTACAATGAGCAGTTCTTC. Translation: CASRNPSSYNEQFF.

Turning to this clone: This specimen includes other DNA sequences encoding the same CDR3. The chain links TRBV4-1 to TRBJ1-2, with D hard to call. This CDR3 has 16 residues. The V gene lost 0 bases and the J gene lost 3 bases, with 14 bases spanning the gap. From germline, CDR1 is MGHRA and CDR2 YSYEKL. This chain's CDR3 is CASSQDRGGSDYGYTF. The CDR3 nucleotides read TGCGCCAGCAGCCAAGATCGAGGCGGGAGTGACTATGGCTACACCTTC.

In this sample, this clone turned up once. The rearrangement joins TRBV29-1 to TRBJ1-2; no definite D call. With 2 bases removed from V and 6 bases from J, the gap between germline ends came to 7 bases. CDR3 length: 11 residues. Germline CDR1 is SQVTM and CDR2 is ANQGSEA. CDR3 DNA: TGCAGCGTTGAACTCGGGGATGGCTACACCTTC. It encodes CSVELGDGYTF.

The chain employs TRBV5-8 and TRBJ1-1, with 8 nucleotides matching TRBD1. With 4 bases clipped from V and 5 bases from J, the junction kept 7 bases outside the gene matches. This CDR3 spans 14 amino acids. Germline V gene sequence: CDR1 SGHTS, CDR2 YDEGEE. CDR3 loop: CASSATGGRTEAFF. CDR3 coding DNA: TGTGCCAGCAGCGCAACAGGGGGAAGGACTGAAGCTTTCTTT. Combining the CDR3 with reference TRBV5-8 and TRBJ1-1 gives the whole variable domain EAGVTQSPTHLIKTRGQQATLRCSPISGHTSVYWYQQALGLGLQFLLWYDEGEERNRGNFPPRFSGRQFPNYSSELNVNALELEDSALYLCASSATGGRTEAFFGQGTRLTVV.

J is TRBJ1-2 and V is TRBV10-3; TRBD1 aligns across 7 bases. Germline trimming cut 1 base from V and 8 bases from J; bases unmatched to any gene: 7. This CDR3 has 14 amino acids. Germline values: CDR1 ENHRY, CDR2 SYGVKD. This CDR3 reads CAISELGQRSGYTF. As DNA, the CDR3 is TGTGCCATCAGTGAGTTGGGACAGCGATCGGGCTACACCTTC.

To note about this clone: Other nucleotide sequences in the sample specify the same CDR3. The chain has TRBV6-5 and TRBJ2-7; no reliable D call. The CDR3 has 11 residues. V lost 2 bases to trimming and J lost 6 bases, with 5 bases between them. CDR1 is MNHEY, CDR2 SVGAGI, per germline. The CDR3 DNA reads TGTGCCAGCAGTTACCCGCGCGAGCAGTACTTC. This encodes CASSYPREQYF.

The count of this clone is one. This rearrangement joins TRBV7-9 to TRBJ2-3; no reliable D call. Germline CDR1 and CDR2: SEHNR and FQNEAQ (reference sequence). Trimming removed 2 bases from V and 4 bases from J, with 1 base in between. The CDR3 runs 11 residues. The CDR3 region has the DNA TGTGCCAGCAGCTTACCAGATACGCAGTATTTT. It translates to CASSLPDTQYF. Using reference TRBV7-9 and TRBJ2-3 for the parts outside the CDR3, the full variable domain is DTGVSQNPRHKITKRGQNVTFRCDPISEHNRLYWYRQTLGQGPEFLTYFQNEAQLEKSRLLSDRFSAERPKGSFSTLEIQRTEQGDSAMYLCASSLPDTQYFGPGTRLTVL.